The 8 T cell receptor beta chains in this list originate from one sample, sequenced in a study of T cell responses to AZD1222 COVID-19 vaccine. Produced via immunoSEQ multiplex PCR; TCRdb's table is partial and in-frame only. The repertoire holds roughly 120,000 clones, with 85% to 95% as singletons. The source material was peripheral blood, sampled on day 0 of AZD1222 vaccination. The receptors were sampled from an adult in good health.

This clone occurred once. CDR3 residues: CASSSYVGGQETQYF. The CDR3 DNA follows: TGTGCCAGCAGCTCCTATGTAGGGGGTCAAGAGACCCAGTACTTC. V usage is TRBV28 and J usage is TRBJ2-5; the D gene is possibly TRBD1 (6 bases). Germline V lookup: CDR1 MDHEN, CDR2 SYDVKM. The CDR3 length is 15 residues. Trimming took off 6 bases at V and 2 bases at J, with 16 bases between the two ends.

This clone was seen just once. The V and J genes are TRBV7-8 and TRBJ2-7; no definite D call. There are 13 residues in the CDR3. Germline-derived CDR1 and CDR2 are SGHVS and FQNEAQ. Deletions cut 1 base from V and 3 bases from J, with 7 bases between. CDR3 in amino acids: CASSLEVGYEQYF. The DNA for the CDR3 is TGTGCCAGCAGCTTAGAAGTAGGCTACGAGCAGTACTTC.

The chain is built from TRBV28 and TRBJ2-2; possibly TRBD1 for D (5 bases). CDR3 size: 15 residues. From germline, CDR1 is MDHEN and CDR2 SYDVKM. V was pared by 5 bases and J by 6 bases, with 16 bases between. CDR3 region: CASSHQDTPAGELFF. CDR3 nucleotide sequence: TGTGCCAGCAGTCATCAGGACACCCCTGCCGGGGAGCTGTTTTTT.

This clone was counted once. This chain uses TRBV6-5 with TRBJ2-7, with a tentative D call TRBD2 (6 bases). Trimming removed 2 bases from V and 6 bases from J, with 11 bases in between. The CDR3 extends over 13 amino acids. The germline V gene has CDR1 MNHEY and CDR2 SVGAGI. CDR3 residues: CASSYPSGVEQYF. The CDR3 DNA sequence: TGTGCCAGCAGTTACCCCTCGGGGGTCGAGCAGTACTTC.

The chain employs TRBV27 and TRBJ2-3, with D unclear. V was trimmed by 1 base and J by 2 bases, leaving 7 bases between them. The CDR3 consists of 14 residues. Per the germline V gene, CDR1 is MNHEY and CDR2 is SMNVEV (reference sequence). CDR3 DNA sequence: TGTGCCAGCAGTTTATATGGGTACACAGATACGCAGTATTTT. This codes for CASSLYGYTDTQYF.

This clone was observed a handful of times. V and J are TRBV28 and TRBJ1-5, with D unclear. This CDR3 has 15 residues. V was shortened by 1 base and J by 9 bases, with 16 bases between the two germline ends. From germline, CDR1 is MDHEN and CDR2 SYDVKM. The CDR3: CASSLLTILRGPQHF. The CDR3 DNA is TGTGCCAGCAGTTTATTGACCATCCTCCGCGGGCCCCAGCATTTT.

A note on this clone: Germline is not matched at one junction end, which may reflect a read error. CDR3 bases: TGTGCCAGCGGCTTGGCTCGCGGCAGAATGAACACTGAAGCTTTCTTT. The encoded protein is CASGLARGRMNTEAFF. The V and J genes are TRBV5-6 and TRBJ1-1; D gene ambiguous. The CDR3 spans 16 residues. The germline gives CDR1 SGHDT, CDR2 YYEEEE.

This clone showed up just a few times. The chain recombines TRBV5-1 with TRBJ2-1; D might be TRBD1 or TRBD2, each matching 6 bases. The germline CDR1 and CDR2 sequences are SGHRS and YFSETQ. With 0 bases removed from V and 6 bases from J, the gap between germline ends came to 10 bases. The CDR3 spans 14 residues. CDR3 protein: CASSLGGGLNEQFF. DNA of the CDR3: TGCGCCAGCAGCTTGGGAGGGGGACTCAATGAGCAGTTCTTC.